This T cell receptor (beta chain) was sequenced in a study of a mutant IDH1 vaccine in newly diagnosed glioma. About the research overall: Patients had eight vaccinations, in weeks 1, 3, 5, 7, 11, 15, 19 and 23.

The time point denotes: week 23, last vaccination. Doses consisted of 300 ug of mutant IDH1 20-mer peptide each, paired with topical imiquimod. Trimming pared 8 bases from V and 9 bases from J, leaving 13 bases between. The CDR3 totals 12 residues. The germline gives CDR1 SGHAT, CDR2 FQNNGV. A note on this clone: Its antigen is as yet unknown.

The data were produced by immunoSEQ multiplex PCR, yet TCRdb's version contains in-frame clones alone and is incomplete. The table includes under 50,000 clones, approximately 90% detected once. The receptor was isolated from a man aged 45 to 65 with glioma. Source: PBMCs, taken from a glioma patient whose treatment included an IDH1 peptide vaccine. The V call is TRBV11-2, the J call TRBJ2-2; the D is unclear. CDR3 residues: CASHLSSRELFF. The CDR3 DNA reads TGTGCCAGCCACCTCTCTTCTAGGGAGCTGTTTTTT. Using reference TRBV11-2 and TRBJ2-2 for the parts outside the CDR3, the full variable domain is EAGVAQSPRYKIIEKRQSVAFWCNPISGHATLYWYQQILGQGPKLLIQFQNNGVVDDSQLPKDRFSAERLKGVDSTLKIQPAKLEDSAVYLCASHLSSRELFFGEGSRLTVL.